This T cell receptor beta chain stems from a study of blood T cell repertoires in COVID-19. Study background: The cDNA or gDNA used as material had been derived from T cells, B-cell-depleted T cells, or PBMCs.

Allocation to cohorts depended on clinical history reported by the participants. What the recovered Cohort 3 donors had was two negative PCRs, clearance, or symptom resolution. The authors' processing: Amplified reference gene primers provided the basis for estimating nucleated cell counts. Profiling relied on immunoSEQ multiplex PCR, and the TCRdb table lists in-frame clones only, not all of them. V and J calls and clone size are given by that table; D and trimming were obtained from the DNA. The table lists approximately 130,000 clones, over 80% of them singletons. This CDR3 is built from 13 residues. The V gene lost 2 bases and the J gene lost 7 bases, with 9 bases spanning the gap. Germline V lookup: CDR1 MNHEY, CDR2 SMNVEV (reference sequence).

This receptor was obtained from a man in his thirties or forties who had recovered from COVID-19. The chain uses TRBV27 and TRBJ1-5, with no clear D. The specimen was PBMCs or T cells enriched from blood (not recorded which). CDR3 in amino acids: CASSLRESQPQHF. The DNA of the CDR3 is TGTGCCAGCAGTTTAAGGGAGAGCCAGCCCCAGCATTTT.